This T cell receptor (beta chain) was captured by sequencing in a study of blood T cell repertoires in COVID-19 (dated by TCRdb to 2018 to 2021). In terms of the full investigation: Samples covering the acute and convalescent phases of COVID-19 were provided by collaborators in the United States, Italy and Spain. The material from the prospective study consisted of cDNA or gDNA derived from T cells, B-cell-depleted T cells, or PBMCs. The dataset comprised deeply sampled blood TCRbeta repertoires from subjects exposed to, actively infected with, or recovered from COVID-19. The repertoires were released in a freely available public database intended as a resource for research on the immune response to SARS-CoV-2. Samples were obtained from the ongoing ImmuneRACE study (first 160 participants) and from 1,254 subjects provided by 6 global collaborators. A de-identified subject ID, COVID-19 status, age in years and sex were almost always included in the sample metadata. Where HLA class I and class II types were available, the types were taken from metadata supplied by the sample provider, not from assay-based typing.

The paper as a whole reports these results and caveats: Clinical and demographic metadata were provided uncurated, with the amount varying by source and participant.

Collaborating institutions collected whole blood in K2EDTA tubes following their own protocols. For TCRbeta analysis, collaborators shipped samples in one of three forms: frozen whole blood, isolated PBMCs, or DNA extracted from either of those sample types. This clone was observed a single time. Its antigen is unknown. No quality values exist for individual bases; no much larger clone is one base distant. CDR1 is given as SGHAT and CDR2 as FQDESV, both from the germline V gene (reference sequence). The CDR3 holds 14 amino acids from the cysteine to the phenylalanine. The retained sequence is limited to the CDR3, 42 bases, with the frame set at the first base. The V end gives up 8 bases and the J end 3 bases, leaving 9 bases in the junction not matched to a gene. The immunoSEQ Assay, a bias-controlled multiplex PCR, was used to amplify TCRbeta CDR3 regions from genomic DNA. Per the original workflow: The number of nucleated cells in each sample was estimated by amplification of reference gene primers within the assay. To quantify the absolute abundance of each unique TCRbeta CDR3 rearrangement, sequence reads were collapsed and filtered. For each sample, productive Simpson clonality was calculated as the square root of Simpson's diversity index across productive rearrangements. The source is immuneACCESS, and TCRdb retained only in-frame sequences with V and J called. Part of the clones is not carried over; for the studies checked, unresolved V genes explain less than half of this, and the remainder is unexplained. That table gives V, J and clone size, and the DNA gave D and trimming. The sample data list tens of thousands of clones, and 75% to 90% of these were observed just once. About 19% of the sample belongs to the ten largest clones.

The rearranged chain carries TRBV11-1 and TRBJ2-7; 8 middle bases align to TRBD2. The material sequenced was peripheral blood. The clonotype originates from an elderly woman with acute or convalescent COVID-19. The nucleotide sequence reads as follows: TGTGCCAGCTTAGAGCGGGGGATCTTCTACGAGCAGTACTTC. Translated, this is CASLERGIFYEQYF.